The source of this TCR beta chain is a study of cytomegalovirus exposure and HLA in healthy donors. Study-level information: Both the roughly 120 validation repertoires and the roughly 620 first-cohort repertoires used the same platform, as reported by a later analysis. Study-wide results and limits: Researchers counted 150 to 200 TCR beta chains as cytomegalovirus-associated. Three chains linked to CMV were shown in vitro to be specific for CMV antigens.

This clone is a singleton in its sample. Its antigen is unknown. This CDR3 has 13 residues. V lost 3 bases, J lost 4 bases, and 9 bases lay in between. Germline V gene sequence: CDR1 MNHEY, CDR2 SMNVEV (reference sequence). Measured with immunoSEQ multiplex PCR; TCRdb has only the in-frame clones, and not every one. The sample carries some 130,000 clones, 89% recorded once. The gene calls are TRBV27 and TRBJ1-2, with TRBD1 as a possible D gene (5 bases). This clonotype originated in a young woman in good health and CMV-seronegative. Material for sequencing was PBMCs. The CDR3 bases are TGTGCCAGCAGTTTTCGGGGGTCCTATGGCTACACCTTC. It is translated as CASSFRGSYGYTF.